This record covers a single TCR beta chain. The antigen remains unidentified. This specimen belongs to a study of T cells in tumors after PD-1 blockade. Whole-study findings and limits: Around 37% of tumor TCR clonotypes were also found in blood.

The CDR3 has 18 amino acids. V shed 7 bases and J 0 bases; nucleotides not matched to a gene: 8. Germline loops: CDR1 MGHDK, CDR2 SYGVNS. This table comes from immunoSEQ multiplex PCR, and its TCRdb copy is limited to in-frame clones, with some not included. The repertoire holds around 45,000 clones, more than 65% seen once, with over 7.5% in the top ten. V gene TRBV25-1 combines with J gene TRBJ2-1; TRBD2 aligns across 14 bases. This TCR was recovered from a human donor with advanced basal cell or squamous cell carcinoma (not recorded which). The specimen comprised PBMCs, sampled before anti-PD-1 therapy. The CDR3 protein is CASTGTSGGHSSYNEQFF. DNA of the CDR3: TGTGCCAGCACAGGGACTAGCGGGGGCCACAGCTCCTACAATGAGCAGTTCTTC.